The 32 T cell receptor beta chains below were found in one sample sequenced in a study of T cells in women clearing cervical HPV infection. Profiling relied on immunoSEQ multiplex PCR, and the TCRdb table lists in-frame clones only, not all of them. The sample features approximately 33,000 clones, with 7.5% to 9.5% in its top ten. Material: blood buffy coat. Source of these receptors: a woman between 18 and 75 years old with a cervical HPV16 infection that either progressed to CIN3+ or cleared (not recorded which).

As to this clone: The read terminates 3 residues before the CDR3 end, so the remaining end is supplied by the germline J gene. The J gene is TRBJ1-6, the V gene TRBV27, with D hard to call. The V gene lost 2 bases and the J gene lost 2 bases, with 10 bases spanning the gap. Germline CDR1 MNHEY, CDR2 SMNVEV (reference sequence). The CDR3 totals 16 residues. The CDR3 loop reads CASSLQASTYNSPLHF. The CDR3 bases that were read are TGTGCCAGCAGTTTACAGGCTTCGACCTATAATTCACCC.

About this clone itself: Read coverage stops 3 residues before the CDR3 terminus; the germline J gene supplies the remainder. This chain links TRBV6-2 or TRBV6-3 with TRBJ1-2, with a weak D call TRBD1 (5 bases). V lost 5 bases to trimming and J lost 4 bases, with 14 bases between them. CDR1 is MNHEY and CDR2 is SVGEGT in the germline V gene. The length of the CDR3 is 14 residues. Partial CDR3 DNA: TGTGCCAGCAGTCCCGACAGTTTATTCTATGGC. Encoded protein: CASSPDSLFYG. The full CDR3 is CASSPDSLFYGYTF.

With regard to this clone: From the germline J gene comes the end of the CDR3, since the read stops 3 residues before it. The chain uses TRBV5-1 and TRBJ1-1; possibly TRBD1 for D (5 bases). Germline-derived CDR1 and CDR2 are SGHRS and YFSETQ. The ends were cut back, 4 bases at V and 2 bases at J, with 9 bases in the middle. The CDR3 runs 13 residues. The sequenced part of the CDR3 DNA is TGCGCCAGCAGCACGACAGAAAACACTGAA. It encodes CASSTTENTE. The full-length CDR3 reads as CASSTTENTEAFF. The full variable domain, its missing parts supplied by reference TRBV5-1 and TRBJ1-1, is KAGVTQTPRYLIKTRGQQVTLSCSPISGHRSVSWYQQTPGQGLQFLFEYFSETQRNKGNFPGRFSGRQFSNSRSEMNVSTLELGDSALYLCASSTTENTEAFFGQGTRLTVV.

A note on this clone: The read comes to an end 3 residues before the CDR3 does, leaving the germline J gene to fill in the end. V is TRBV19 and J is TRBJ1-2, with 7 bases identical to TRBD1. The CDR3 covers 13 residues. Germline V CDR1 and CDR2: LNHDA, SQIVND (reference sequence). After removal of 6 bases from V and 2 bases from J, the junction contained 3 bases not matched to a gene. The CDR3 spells CASRLGQNYGYTF. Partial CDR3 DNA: TGTGCCAGTAGGCTGGGACAGAACTATGGC.

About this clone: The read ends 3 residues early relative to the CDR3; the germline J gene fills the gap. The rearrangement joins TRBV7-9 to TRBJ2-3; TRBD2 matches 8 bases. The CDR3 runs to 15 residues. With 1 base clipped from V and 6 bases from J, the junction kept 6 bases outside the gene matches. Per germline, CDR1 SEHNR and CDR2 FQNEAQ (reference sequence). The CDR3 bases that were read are TGTGCCAGCAGCTTAGATGTATTAGCGGGGGATACG. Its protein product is CASSLDVLAGDT. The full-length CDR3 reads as CASSLDVLAGDTQYF. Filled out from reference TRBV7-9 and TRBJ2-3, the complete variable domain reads DTGVSQNPRHKITKRGQNVTFRCDPISEHNRLYWYRQTLGQGPEFLTYFQNEAQLEKSRLLSDRFSAERPKGSFSTLEIQRTEQGDSAMYLCASSLDVLAGDTQYFGPGTRLTVL.

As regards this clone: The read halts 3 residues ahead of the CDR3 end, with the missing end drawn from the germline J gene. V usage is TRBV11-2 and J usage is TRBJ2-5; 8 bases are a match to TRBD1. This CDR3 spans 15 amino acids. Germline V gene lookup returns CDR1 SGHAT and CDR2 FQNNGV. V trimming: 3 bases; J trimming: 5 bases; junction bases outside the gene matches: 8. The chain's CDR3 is CASSFARGLRETQYF. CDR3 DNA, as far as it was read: TGTGCCAGCAGCTTCGCCAGGGGGCTGCGGGAGACC.

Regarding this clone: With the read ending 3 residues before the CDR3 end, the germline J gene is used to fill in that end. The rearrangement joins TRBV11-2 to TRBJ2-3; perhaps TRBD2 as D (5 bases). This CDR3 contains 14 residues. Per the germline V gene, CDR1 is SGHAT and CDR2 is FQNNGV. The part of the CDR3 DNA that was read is TGTGCCAGCAGCTTAGGAGGGTTAAATCAGCCG. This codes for CASSLGGLNQP. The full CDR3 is CASSLGGLNQPQYF. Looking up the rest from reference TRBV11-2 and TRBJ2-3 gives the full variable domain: EAGVAQSPRYKIIEKRQSVAFWCNPISGHATLYWYQQILGQGPKLLIQFQNNGVVDDSQLPKDRFSAERLKGVDSTLKIQPAKLEDSAVYLCASSLGGLNQPQYFGPGTRLTVL.

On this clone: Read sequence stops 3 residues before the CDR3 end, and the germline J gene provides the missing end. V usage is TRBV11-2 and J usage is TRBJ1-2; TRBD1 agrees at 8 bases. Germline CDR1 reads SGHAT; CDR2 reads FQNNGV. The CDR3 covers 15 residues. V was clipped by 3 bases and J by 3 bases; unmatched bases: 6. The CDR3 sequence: CASSLDRERYYGYTF. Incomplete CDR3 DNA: TGTGCCAGCAGCTTGGACAGGGAAAGATACTATGGC. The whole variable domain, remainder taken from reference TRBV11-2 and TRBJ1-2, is EAGVAQSPRYKIIEKRQSVAFWCNPISGHATLYWYQQILGQGPKLLIQFQNNGVVDDSQLPKDRFSAERLKGVDSTLKIQPAKLEDSAVYLCASSLDRERYYGYTFGSGTRLTVV.

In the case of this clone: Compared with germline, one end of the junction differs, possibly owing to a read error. The CDR3 loop reads CASSLIGGNSGELFF. The sequenced part of the CDR3 DNA is TGTGCCAGCAGCTTGATCGGGGGGAACAGCGGGGAG. J is TRBJ2-2 and V is TRBV7-9; 7 bases fit TRBD2. The read ends 3 residues early relative to the CDR3; the germline J gene fills the gap. This CDR3 has 15 amino acids. Germline assignment: CDR1 SEHNR and CDR2 FQNEAQ (reference sequence).

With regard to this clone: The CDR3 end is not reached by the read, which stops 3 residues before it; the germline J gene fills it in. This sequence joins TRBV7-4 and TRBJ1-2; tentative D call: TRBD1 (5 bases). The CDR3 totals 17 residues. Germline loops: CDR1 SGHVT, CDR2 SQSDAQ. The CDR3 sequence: CASSLCEGTRPNHDYTF. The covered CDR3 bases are TGTGCCAGCAGCTTATGCGAGGGGACTAGACCTAACCACGAC.

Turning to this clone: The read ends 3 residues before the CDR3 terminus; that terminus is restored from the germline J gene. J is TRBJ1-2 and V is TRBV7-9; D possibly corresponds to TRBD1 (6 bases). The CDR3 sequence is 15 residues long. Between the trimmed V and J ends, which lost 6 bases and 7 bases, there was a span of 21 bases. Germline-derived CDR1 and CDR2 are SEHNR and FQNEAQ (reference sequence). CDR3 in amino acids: CASSYFSGTPSGYTF. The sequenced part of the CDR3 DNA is TGTGCCAGCAGTTACTTCTCCGGGACACCGAGTGGC.

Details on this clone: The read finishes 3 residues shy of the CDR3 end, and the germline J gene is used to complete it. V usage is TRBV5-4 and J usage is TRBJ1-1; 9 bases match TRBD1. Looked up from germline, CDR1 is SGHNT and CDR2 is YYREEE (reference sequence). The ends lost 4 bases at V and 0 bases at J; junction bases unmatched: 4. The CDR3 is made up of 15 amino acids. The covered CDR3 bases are TGTGCCAGCAGCCCCGGGACAGGGATGAACACTGAA. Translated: CASSPGTGMNTE. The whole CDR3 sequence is CASSPGTGMNTEAFF.

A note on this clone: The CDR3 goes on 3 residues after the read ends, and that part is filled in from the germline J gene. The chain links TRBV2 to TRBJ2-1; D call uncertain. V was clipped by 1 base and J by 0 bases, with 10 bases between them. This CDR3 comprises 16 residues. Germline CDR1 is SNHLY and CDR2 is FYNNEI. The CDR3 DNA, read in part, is TGTGCCAGCAGTGAAGGCGGTTCTAGCTCCTACAATGAG. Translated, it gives CASSEGGSSSYNE. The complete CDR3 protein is CASSEGGSSSYNEQFF.

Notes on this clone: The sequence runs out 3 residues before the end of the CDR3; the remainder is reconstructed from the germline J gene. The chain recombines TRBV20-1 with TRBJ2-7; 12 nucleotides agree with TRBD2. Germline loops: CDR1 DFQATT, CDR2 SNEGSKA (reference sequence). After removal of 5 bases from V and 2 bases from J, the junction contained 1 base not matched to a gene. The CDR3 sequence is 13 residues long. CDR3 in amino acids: CSAGLAGPYEQYF. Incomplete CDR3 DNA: TGCAGTGCTGGACTAGCGGGGCCCTACGAG.

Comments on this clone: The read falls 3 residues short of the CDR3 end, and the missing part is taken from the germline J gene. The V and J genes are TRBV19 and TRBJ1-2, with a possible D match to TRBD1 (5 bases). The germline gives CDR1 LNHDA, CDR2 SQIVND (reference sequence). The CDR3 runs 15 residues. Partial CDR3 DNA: TGTGCCAGTAGTATATGGGGGGGATATGCCTACGAC. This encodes CASSIWGGYAYD. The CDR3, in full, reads CASSIWGGYAYDYTF. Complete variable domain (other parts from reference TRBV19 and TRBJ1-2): DGGITQSPKYLFRKEGQNVTLSCEQNLNHDAMYWYRQDPGQGLRLIYYSQIVNDFQKGDIAEGYSVSREKKESFPLTVTSAQKNPTAFYLCASSIWGGYAYDYTFGSGTRLTVV.

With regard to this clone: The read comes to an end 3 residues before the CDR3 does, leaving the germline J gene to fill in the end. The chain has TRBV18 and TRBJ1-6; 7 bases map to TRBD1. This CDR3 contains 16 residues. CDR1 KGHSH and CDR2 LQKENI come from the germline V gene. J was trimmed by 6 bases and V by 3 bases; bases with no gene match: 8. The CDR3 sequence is CASSPSRDSRNSPLHF. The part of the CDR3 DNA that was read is TGTGCCAGCTCACCGTCTCGGGACAGCCGTAATTCACCC.

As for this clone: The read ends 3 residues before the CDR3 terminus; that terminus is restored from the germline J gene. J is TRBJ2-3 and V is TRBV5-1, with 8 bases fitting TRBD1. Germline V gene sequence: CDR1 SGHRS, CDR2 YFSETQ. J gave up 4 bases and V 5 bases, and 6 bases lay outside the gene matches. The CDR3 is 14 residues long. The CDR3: CASRHQGAADTQYF. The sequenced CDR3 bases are TGCGCCAGCAGACATCAGGGGGCCGCAGATACG.

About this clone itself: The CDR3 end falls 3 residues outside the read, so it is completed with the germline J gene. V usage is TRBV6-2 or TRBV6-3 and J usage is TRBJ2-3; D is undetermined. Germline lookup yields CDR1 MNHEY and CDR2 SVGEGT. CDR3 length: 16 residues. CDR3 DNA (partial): TGTGCCAGCAGTCACATCGGCCTAACTACCCGGCAGACG. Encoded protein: CASSHIGLTTRQT. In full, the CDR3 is CASSHIGLTTRQTQYF.

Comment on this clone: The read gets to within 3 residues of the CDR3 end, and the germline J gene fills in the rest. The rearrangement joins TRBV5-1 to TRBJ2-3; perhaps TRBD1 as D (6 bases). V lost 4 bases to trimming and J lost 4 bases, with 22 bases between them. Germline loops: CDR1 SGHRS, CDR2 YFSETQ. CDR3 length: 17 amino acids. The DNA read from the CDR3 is TGCGCCAGCAGCCTACGGGTCCAGGGGACGTCCGCAGATACG. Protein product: CASSLRVQGTSADT. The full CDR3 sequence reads CASSLRVQGTSADTQYF.

This CDR3 is CASRGTGSAQPQHF. The sequenced CDR3 bases are TGTGCCAGCAGGGGGACAGGGTCGGCTCAGCCC. The V and J genes are TRBV6-2 or TRBV6-3 and TRBJ1-5; 9 nucleotides line up with TRBD1. From the germline J gene comes the end of the CDR3, since the read stops 3 residues before it. This CDR3 region has 14 residues. Trimming at V came to 6 bases and at J to 6 bases, leaving 6 bases not matched to a gene. Germline V CDR1 and CDR2: MNHEY, SVGEGT.

CDR3 sequence reads: CASSNLASTDTYTF. Incomplete CDR3 DNA: TGTGCCAGTAGCAACTTAGCTAGCACAGATACC. V usage is TRBV19 and J usage is TRBJ1-2; D is unclear. The sequence runs out 3 residues before the end of the CDR3; the remainder is reconstructed from the germline J gene. Germline CDR1 and CDR2: LNHDA and SQIVND (reference sequence). The CDR3 length is 14 residues.

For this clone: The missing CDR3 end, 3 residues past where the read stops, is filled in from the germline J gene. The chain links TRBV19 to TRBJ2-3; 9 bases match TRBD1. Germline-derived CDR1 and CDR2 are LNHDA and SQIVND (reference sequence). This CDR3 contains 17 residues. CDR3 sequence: CASSIFGGTGLVQPQYF. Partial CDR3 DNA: TGTGCCAGTAGTATATTCGGTGGGACAGGGTTGGTTCAGCCG.

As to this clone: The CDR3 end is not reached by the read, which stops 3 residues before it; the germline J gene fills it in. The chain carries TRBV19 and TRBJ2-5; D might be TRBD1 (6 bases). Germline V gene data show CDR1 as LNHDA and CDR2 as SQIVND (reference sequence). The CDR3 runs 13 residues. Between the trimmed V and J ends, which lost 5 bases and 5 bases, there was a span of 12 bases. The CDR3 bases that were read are TGTGCCAGTAGTGGGGGCCTGGAGGAGACC. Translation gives CASSGGLEET. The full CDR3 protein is CASSGGLEETQYF.

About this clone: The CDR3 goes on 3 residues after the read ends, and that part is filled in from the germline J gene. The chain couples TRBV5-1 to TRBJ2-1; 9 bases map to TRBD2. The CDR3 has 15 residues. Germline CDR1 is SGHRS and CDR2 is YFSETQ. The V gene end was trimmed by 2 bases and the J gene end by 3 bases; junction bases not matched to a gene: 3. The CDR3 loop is CASSLDSGGYNEQFF. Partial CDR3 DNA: TGCGCCAGCAGCTTAGATAGCGGGGGCTACAATGAG.

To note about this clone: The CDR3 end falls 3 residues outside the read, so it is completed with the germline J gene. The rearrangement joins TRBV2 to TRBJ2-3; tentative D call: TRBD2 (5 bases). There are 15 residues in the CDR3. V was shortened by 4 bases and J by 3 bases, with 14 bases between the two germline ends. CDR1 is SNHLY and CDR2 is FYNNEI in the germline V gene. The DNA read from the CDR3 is TGTGCCAGCAGTGGACTAACGAAGGGTACAGATACG. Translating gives CASSGLTKGTDT. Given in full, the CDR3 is CASSGLTKGTDTQYF. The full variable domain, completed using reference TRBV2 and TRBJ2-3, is EPEVTQTPSHQVTQMGQEVILRCVPISNHLYFYWYRQILGQKVEFLVSFYNNEISEKSEIFDDQFSVERPDGSNFTLKIRSTKLEDSAMYFCASSGLTKGTDTQYFGPGTRLTVL.

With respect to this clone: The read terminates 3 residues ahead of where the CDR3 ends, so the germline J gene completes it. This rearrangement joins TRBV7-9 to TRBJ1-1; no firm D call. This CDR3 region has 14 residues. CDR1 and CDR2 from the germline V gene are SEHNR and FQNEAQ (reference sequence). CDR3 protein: CASSLASGRAGAFF. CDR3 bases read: TGTGCCAGCAGCTTAGCAAGCGGGAGGGCCGGA.

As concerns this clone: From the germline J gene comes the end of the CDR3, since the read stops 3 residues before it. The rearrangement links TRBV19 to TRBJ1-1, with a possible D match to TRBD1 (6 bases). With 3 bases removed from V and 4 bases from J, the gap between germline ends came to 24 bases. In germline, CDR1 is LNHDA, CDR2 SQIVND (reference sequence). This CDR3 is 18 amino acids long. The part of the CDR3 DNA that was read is TGTGCCAGTAGTATTAATTGGGCCAGGGGCGAAATAGTCACTGAA. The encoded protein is CASSINWARGEIVTE. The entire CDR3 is CASSINWARGEIVTEAFF.

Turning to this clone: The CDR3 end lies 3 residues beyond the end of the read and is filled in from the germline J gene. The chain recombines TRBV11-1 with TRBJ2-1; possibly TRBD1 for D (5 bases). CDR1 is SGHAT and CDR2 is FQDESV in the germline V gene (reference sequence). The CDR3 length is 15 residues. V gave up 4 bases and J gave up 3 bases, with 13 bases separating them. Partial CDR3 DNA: TGTGCCAGCAGCTCTGGGCAGGGTTACTACAATGAG. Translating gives CASSSGQGYYNE. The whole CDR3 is CASSSGQGYYNEQFF.

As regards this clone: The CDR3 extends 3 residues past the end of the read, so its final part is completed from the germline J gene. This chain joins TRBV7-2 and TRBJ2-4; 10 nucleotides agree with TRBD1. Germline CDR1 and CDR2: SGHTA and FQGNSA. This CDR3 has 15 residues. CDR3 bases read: TGTGCCAGCAGCTGGACAGGGGGAACCAACTATGGT. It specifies CASSWTGGTNYG. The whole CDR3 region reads CASSWTGGTNYGQYF. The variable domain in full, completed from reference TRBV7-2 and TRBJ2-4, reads GAGVSQSPSNKVTEKGKDVELRCDPISGHTALYWYRQSLGQGLEFLIYFQGNSAPDKSGLPSDRFSAERTGGSVSTLTIQRTQQEDSAVYLCASSWTGGTNYGQYFGAGTRLSVL.

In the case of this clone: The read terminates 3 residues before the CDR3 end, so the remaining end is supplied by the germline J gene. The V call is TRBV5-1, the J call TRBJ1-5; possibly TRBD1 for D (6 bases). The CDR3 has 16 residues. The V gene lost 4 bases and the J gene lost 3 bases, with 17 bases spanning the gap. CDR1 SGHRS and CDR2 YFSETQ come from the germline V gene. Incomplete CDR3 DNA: TGCGCCAGCAGCCTACGTCCGGGACAATACAATCAGCCC. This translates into CASSLRPGQYNQP. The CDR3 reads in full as CASSLRPGQYNQPQHF.

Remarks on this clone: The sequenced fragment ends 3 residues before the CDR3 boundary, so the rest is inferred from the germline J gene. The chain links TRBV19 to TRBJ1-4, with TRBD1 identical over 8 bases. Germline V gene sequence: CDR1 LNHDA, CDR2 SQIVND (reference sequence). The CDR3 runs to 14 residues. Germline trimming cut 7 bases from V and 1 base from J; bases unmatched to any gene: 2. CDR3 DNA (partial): TGTGCCAGTACAGGACAGGGAACTAATGAAAAA. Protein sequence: CASTGQGTNEK. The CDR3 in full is CASTGQGTNEKLFF.

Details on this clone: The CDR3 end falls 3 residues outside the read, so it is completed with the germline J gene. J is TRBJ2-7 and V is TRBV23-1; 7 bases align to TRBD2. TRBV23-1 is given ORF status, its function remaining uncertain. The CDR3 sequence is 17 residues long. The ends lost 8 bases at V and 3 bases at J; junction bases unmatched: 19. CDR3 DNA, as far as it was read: TGCGCCAGCGTCGCCCGGAGGCGGGGGTCCTATTACTACGAG. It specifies CASVARRRGSYYYE. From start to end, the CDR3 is CASVARRRGSYYYEQYF.